The clone carrying this TCR beta chain has a single count. The sample is drawn from a study of blood T cell repertoires in COVID-19. The data were produced by immunoSEQ multiplex PCR, yet TCRdb's version contains in-frame clones alone and is incomplete. The sample holds about 180,000 clones, around 80% seen once. The CDR3 runs to 14 residues. Trimming took off 8 bases at V and 0 bases at J, with 11 bases between the two ends. Germline lookup yields CDR1 LNHNV and CDR2 YYDKDF (reference sequence). This TCR derives from a man between 65 and 79 years old with active or convalescent COVID-19. What was sequenced was peripheral blood. The V and J genes are TRBV15 and TRBJ1-3; D uncertain. CDR3 sequence (DNA): TGTGCCACCTCGCCGGCTAGCTCTGGAAACACCATATATTTT. Translating gives CATSPASSGNTIYF.